These 27 T cell receptor beta chains were sequenced from one sample in a study of T cell responses to AZD1222 COVID-19 vaccine. Libraries were prepared by immunoSEQ multiplex PCR; TCRdb keeps only in-frame clonotypes and omits some of them. The data hold roughly 160,000 clones, with 88% observed a single time. The sample was peripheral blood, taken on day 0 of AZD1222 vaccination. Receptors were obtained from an adult in good health.

This chain uses TRBV5-6 with TRBJ2-1; the D gene is possibly TRBD1 (6 bases). Per the germline V gene, CDR1 is SGHDT and CDR2 is YYEEEE. The CDR3 extends over 14 amino acids. V was pared by 4 bases and J by 6 bases, with 14 bases between. In nucleotides, the CDR3 is TGTGCCAGCAGCAACTCAGGGGTGGGCAATGAGCAGTTCTTC. This translates into CASSNSGVGNEQFF. Drawing the rest from reference TRBV5-6 and TRBJ2-1, the complete variable domain is DAGVTQSPTHLIKTRGQQVTLRCSPKSGHDTVSWYQQALGQGPQFIFQYYEEEERQRGNFPDRFSGHQFPNYSSELNVNALLLGDSALYLCASSNSGVGNEQFFGPGTRLTVL.

The rearrangement joins TRBV5-1 to TRBJ2-1; D unclear. The V gene's germline CDR1 is SGHRS and CDR2 YFSETQ. Trimming left V 0 bases short and J 10 bases short, with 11 bases between. The CDR3 spans 13 residues. In DNA form, the CDR3 reads TGCGCCAGCAGCTTGGGGCGCGGAGAGGAGCAGTTCTTC. It yields the protein CASSLGRGEEQFF.

V gene TRBV12-3 or TRBV12-4 combines with J gene TRBJ1-5; D gene unclear. The V and J ends lost 6 bases and 1 base respectively, with 7 bases between them. The CDR3 extends over 13 amino acids. The CDR3 is CASSPGSNQPQHF. DNA for the CDR3: TGTGCCAGCAGCCCTGGAAGCAATCAGCCCCAGCATTTT.

This chain joins TRBV27 and TRBJ1-1; no firm D call. The V end was cut by 10 bases, the J end by 0 bases, with 21 bases between. Germline CDR1 and CDR2: MNHEY and SMNVEV (reference sequence). The CDR3 is 16 amino acids. DNA for the CDR3: TGTGCCACCCAGATGGCCCCAAACGCGATGAACACTGAAGCTTTCTTT. Its protein is CATQMAPNAMNTEAFF.

V usage is TRBV7-3 and J usage is TRBJ2-1; no definite D call. The CDR3 runs to 14 residues. Germline V gives CDR1 SGHTA, CDR2 FQGTGA. V was shortened by 4 bases and J by 4 bases, with 11 bases between the two germline ends. The CDR3 reads CASSSSAHYNEQFF. The CDR3 DNA reads as TGTGCCAGCAGCTCCTCGGCGCATTACAATGAGCAGTTCTTC.

The chain couples TRBV6-5 to TRBJ2-7; D remains unclear. CDR1 is MNHEY, CDR2 SVGAGI, per germline. V was trimmed by 0 bases and J by 0 bases, leaving 9 bases between them. This CDR3 spans 15 amino acids. This chain's CDR3 is CASSYSTVGSYEQYF. CDR3 DNA: TGTGCCAGCAGTTACTCGACGGTGGGCTCCTACGAGCAGTACTTC.

The chain has TRBV2 and TRBJ1-5; D ambiguous. The V end was cut by 4 bases, the J end by 4 bases, with 11 bases between. This CDR3 is built from 14 residues. Germline CDR1 and CDR2: SNHLY and FYNNEI. In nucleotides, the CDR3 is TGTGCCAGCAGTGTCAGGTTACGAAATCAGCCCCAGCATTTT. Its translation is CASSVRLRNQPQHF. Full variable domain (missing parts from reference TRBV2 and TRBJ1-5): EPEVTQTPSHQVTQMGQEVILRCVPISNHLYFYWYRQILGQKVEFLVSFYNNEISEKSEIFDDQFSVERPDGSNFTLKIRSTKLEDSAMYFCASSVRLRNQPQHFGDGTRLSIL.

The chain uses TRBV27 and TRBJ2-2, with D possibly TRBD1 on 5 matching bases. Germline lookup yields CDR1 MNHEY and CDR2 SMNVEV (reference sequence). With 1 base removed from V and 6 bases from J, the gap between germline ends came to 9 bases. The CDR3 runs 14 residues. The DNA of the CDR3 is TGTGCCAGCAGTTTATTCCCAGGGTCCGGGGAGCTGTTTTTT. It codes for CASSLFPGSGELFF.

V gene TRBV5-1 combines with J gene TRBJ2-3; TRBD1 matches at 7 bases. CDR3 size: 16 residues. Germline V gene lookup returns CDR1 SGHRS and CDR2 YFSETQ. V dropped 1 base and J dropped 1; count of bases not matched to a gene: 6. CDR3 nucleotides: TGCGCCAGCAGCTTGAACGACAGGGTTCGCACAGATACGCAGTATTTT. This sequence encodes CASSLNDRVRTDTQYF.

CDR3 nucleotide sequence: TGCGCCAGCAGCATTGACAGGGAGCTTGCAGATACGCAGTATTTT. Translated, it gives CASSIDRELADTQYF. The chain links TRBV5-1 to TRBJ2-3; 7 bases fit TRBD1. The ends lost 4 bases at V and 4 bases at J; junction bases unmatched: 9. Germline assignment: CDR1 SGHRS and CDR2 YFSETQ. This CDR3 contains 15 residues.

This clone was picked up a small number of times. The chain carries TRBV7-9 and TRBJ1-2; D unresolved. Germline-derived CDR1 and CDR2 are SEHNR and FQNEAQ (reference sequence). Trimming removed 5 bases from V and 2 bases from J, with 18 bases in between. CDR3 length: 16 residues. In DNA form, the CDR3 reads TGTGCCAGCAGCCTTCCGAAGTCTCAAACAAACTATGGCTACACCTTC. Translating it yields CASSLPKSQTNYGYTF.

The J gene is TRBJ1-1, the V gene TRBV6-2 or TRBV6-3; a weak D match, TRBD1 (6 bases). Deletions cut 5 bases from V and 2 bases from J, with 15 bases between. The V gene's germline CDR1 is MNHEY and CDR2 SVGEGT. The CDR3 is 15 amino acids. CDR3 sequence: CASSGTDSLNTEAFF. CDR3 nucleotides: TGTGCCAGCAGTGGTACGGACAGCCTTAACACTGAAGCTTTCTTT.

CDR3 in DNA: TGTGCCAGCAGTTACCCCGGGACTAGCGGCTACGAGCAGTACTTC. This codes for CASSYPGTSGYEQYF. The chain joins TRBV28 to TRBJ2-7; 11 nucleotides align to TRBD2. The J segment lost 3 bases and the V segment lost 4 bases, leaving 5 bases of the junction unmatched. The CDR3 loop spans 15 amino acids. Per germline, CDR1 MDHEN and CDR2 SYDVKM.

This clone was counted once. This chain links TRBV15 with TRBJ1-5; 9 positions agree with TRBD1. Germline loops: CDR1 LNHNV, CDR2 YYDKDF (reference sequence). Germline trimming cut 5 bases from V and 4 bases from J; bases unmatched to any gene: 6. The CDR3 loop spans 15 amino acids. CDR3 sequence (DNA): TGTGCCACCAGCCACTGGACAGGGGTAAATCAGCCCCAGCATTTT. Amino acids: CATSHWTGVNQPQHF.

On this clone itself: Different DNA sequences within this sample yield the same CDR3. V usage is TRBV5-1 and J usage is TRBJ1-1; D not certain. CDR3 length equals 14 residues. V lost 0 bases and J lost 1, with 7 bases in between. CDR1 and CDR2 (germline): SGHRS, YFSETQ. In DNA form, the CDR3 reads TGCGCCAGCAGCTTGGGGAGCTCGAACACTGAAGCTTTCTTT. This encodes CASSLGSSNTEAFF.

The chain couples TRBV6-4 to TRBJ2-7; 11 bases line up with TRBD2. Germline V CDR1 and CDR2: MRHNA, SNTAGT. CDR3 size: 13 residues. The junction had 3 bases not matched to a gene; V was cut back by 5 bases and J by 6 bases. The CDR3 region has the DNA TGTGCCAGCAGTCCAACTAGCGGGGGCGAGCAGTACTTC. It translates to CASSPTSGGEQYF.

The rearrangement uses TRBV10-3 and TRBJ2-5; 9 bases line up with TRBD2. V was clipped by 3 bases and J by 4 bases; unmatched bases: 6. This CDR3 region has 15 residues. Looked up from germline, CDR1 is ENHRY and CDR2 is SYGVKD. The CDR3 loop reads CAISEGTSQRETQYF. Here the CDR3 DNA reads TGTGCCATCAGTGAAGGGACTAGCCAGAGAGAGACCCAGTACTTC.

The chain recombines TRBV2 with TRBJ1-5, with no clear D. The CDR3 covers 11 residues. Trimming stripped 6 bases from V and 6 bases from J, with 6 bases between. Germline-derived CDR1 and CDR2 are SNHLY and FYNNEI. This CDR3 is CASRYSQPQHF. CDR3 nucleotide sequence: TGTGCCAGCAGGTATTCTCAGCCCCAGCATTTT.

CDR3 sequence: CASSPGQVSNQPQHF. As DNA, the CDR3 is TGCGCCAGCAGCCCCGGACAGGTTAGCAATCAGCCCCAGCATTTT. The V and J genes are TRBV5-1 and TRBJ1-5, with 7 positions matching TRBD1. The V gene end was trimmed by 4 bases and the J gene end by 0 bases; junction bases not matched to a gene: 4. CDR3 size: 15 residues. Germline V gene sequence: CDR1 SGHRS, CDR2 YFSETQ.

The J gene is TRBJ1-2, the V gene TRBV19; D is undetermined. V lost 7 bases and J lost 8, with 8 bases in between. The V gene's germline CDR1 is LNHDA and CDR2 SQIVND (reference sequence). The CDR3 spans 10 residues. CDR3 protein: CASKDRGYTF. In DNA form, the CDR3 reads TGTGCCAGTAAGGACCGAGGCTACACCTTC.

The chain joins TRBV6-5 to TRBJ1-2; 8 nucleotides match TRBD1. V shed 5 bases, J shed 7 bases, and the junction held 12 bases outside the gene matches. Germline CDR1 reads MNHEY; CDR2 reads SVGAGI. This CDR3 contains 15 residues. In DNA form, the CDR3 reads TGTGCCAGCAGTCGGACAGGGAGGTCTTTAGGTGGCTACACCTTC. This encodes CASSRTGRSLGGYTF.

The V and J genes are TRBV7-3 and TRBJ1-6; D is ambiguous. The CDR3 has 14 amino acids. The germline V and J ends were trimmed by 2 bases and 5 bases, with 7 bases remaining between them. Germline lookup yields CDR1 SGHTA and CDR2 FQGTGA. This CDR3 reads CASSLGQNNSPLHF. The CDR3 DNA follows: TGTGCCAGCAGCTTAGGCCAGAATAATTCACCCCTCCACTTT.

This rearrangement joins TRBV5-4 to TRBJ1-2; D not resolved. The V and J ends lost 0 bases and 8 bases respectively, with 8 bases between them. There are 12 residues in the CDR3. CDR1 and CDR2 (germline): SGHNT, YYREEE (reference sequence). The CDR3 DNA sequence: TGTGCCAGCAGCTTGGTTTCAATCGGCTACACCTTC. It is translated as CASSLVSIGYTF.

The V call is TRBV29-1, the J call TRBJ2-1; 14 bases match TRBD2. Germline loops: CDR1 SQVTM, CDR2 ANQGSEA. The CDR3 sequence is 13 residues long. The V segment lost 5 bases and the J segment 14 bases; nucleotides outside the gene matches: 8. For the CDR3, the DNA is TGCAGCGTTAAGGGACTAGCGGGAGTGAAAGAGTTCTTC. Amino acid sequence: CSVKGLAGVKEFF.

This sequence joins TRBV15 and TRBJ2-1, with D perhaps matching TRBD1 or TRBD2 (5 bases each). V lost 1 base and J lost 7, with 14 bases in between. CDR3 length: 15 amino acids. Per germline, CDR1 LNHNV and CDR2 YYDKDF (reference sequence). CDR3 protein: CATSRVGETGNEQFF. The CDR3 DNA follows: TGTGCCACCAGCAGAGTAGGGGAGACCGGGAATGAGCAGTTCTTC.

This rearrangement joins TRBV5-6 to TRBJ1-2; weak D call: TRBD1 (6 bases). The CDR3 spans 14 residues. Trimming left V 2 bases short and J 4 bases short, with 12 bases between. Germline V lookup: CDR1 SGHDT, CDR2 YYEEEE. CDR3 in DNA: TGTGCCAGCAGCTTACCAGGGGAGGCCTATGGCTACACCTTC. It codes for CASSLPGEAYGYTF.

The V call is TRBV19, the J call TRBJ1-2, with D possibly matching TRBD1 (6 bases). The ends were cut back, 6 bases at V and 2 bases at J, with 19 bases in the middle. Germline CDR1 LNHDA, CDR2 SQIVND (reference sequence). The length of the CDR3 is 16 residues. The CDR3 loop reads CASSRSIRGNNYGYTF. The CDR3, as DNA: TGTGCCAGTAGCCGATCCATAAGGGGGAACAACTATGGCTACACCTTC.